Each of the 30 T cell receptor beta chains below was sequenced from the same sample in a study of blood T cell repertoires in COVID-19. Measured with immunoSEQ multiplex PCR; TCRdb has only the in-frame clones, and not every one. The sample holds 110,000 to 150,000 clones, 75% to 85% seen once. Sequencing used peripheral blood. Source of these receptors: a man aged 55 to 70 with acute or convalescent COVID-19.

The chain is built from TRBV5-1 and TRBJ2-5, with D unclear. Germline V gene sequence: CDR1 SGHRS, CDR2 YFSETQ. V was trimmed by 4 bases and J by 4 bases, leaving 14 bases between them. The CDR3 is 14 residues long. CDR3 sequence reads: CASSPGSPGETQYF. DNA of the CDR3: TGCGCCAGCAGCCCCGGGTCCCCGGGAGAGACCCAGTACTTC.

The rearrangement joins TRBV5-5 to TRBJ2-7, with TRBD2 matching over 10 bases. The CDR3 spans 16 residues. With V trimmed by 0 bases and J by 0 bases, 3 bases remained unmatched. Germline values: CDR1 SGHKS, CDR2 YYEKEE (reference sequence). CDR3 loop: CASSLGPSGSSYEQYF. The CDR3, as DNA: TGTGCCAGCAGCTTGGGCCCTAGCGGGAGCTCCTACGAGCAGTACTTC.

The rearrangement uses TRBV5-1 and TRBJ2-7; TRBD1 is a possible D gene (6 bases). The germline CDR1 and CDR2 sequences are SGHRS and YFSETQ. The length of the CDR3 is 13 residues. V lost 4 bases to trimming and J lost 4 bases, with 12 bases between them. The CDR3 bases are TGCGCCAGCAGCCTAAACACAGGGTACGAGCAGTACTTC. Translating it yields CASSLNTGYEQYF.

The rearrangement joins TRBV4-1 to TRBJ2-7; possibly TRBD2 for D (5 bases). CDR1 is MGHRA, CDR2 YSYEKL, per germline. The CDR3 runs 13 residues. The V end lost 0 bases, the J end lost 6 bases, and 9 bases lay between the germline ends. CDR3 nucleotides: TGCGCCAGCAGCCAAGACGCGGGCCTCGAGCAGTACTTC. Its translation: CASSQDAGLEQYF.

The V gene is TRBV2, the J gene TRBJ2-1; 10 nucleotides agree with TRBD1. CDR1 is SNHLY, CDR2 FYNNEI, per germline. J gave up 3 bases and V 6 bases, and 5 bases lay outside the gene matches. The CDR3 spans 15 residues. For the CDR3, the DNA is TGTGCCAGCAGCGCGGGACAGGGGAGCTACAATGAGCAGTTCTTC. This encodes CASSAGQGSYNEQFF.

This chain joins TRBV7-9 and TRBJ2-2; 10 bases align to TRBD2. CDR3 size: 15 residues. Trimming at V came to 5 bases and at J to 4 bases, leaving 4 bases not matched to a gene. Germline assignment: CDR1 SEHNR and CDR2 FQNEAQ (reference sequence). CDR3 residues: CASSRTSGSTGELFF. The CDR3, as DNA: TGTGCCAGCAGCCGGACTAGCGGAAGCACCGGGGAGCTGTTTTTT.

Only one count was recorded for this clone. The CDR3 DNA is TGTGCCAGCAGCTTGGATCTAGCGGGACTACCTTACAATGAGCAGTTCTTC. This codes for CASSLDLAGLPYNEQFF. V gene TRBV5-4 combines with J gene TRBJ2-1, with 9 bases identical to TRBD2. CDR3 size: 17 residues. CDR1 is SGHNT, CDR2 YYREEE, per germline (reference sequence). V shed 0 bases and J 4 bases; nucleotides not matched to a gene: 8.

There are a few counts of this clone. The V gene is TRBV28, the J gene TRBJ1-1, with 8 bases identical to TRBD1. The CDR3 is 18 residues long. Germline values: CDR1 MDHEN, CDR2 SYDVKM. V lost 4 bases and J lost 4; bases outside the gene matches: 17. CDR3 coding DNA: TGTGCCAGCAGTTCTACTCCCGGACAGGGCCTCTGGGGCACTGAAGCTTTCTTT. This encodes CASSSTPGQGLWGTEAFF.

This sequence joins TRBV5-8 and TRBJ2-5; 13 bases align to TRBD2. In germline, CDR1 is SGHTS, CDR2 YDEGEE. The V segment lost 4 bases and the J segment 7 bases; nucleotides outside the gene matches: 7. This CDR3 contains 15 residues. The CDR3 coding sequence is TGTGCCAGCAGCAGCCGGACTAGCGGGGGCGGGACCCAGTACTTC. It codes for CASSSRTSGGGTQYF.

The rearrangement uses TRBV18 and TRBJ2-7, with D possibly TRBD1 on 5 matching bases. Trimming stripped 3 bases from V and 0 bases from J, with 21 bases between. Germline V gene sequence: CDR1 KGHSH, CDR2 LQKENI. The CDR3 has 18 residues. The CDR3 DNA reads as TGTGCCAGCTCACCTTATATGTCAGGGCTCCCAAGCTCCTACGAGCAGTACTTC. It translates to CASSPYMSGLPSSYEQYF.

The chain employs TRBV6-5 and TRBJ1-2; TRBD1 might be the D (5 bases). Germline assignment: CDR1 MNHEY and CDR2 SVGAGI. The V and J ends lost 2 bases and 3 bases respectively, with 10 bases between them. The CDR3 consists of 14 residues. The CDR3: CASSYQGLDYGYTF. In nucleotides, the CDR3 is TGTGCCAGCAGTTACCAGGGTCTGGACTATGGCTACACCTTC.

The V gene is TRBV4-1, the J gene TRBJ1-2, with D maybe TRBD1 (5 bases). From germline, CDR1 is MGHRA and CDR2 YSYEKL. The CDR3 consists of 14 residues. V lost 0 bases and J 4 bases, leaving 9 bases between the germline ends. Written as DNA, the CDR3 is TGCGCCAGCAGCCAAGAGGGGGGATCCTATGGCTACACCTTC. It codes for CASSQEGGSYGYTF.

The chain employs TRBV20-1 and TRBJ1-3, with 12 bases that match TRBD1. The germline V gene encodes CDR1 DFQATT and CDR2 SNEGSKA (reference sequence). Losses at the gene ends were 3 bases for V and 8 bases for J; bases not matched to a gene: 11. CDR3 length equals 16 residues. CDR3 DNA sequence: TGCAGTGCTAGTGGGGGACCGGGACAGGGGGCGGACACCATATATTTT. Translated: CSASGGPGQGADTIYF.

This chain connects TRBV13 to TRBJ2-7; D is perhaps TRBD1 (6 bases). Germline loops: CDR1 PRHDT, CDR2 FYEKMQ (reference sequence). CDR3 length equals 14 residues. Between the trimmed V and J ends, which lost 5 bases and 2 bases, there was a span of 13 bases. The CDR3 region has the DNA TGTGCCAGCAGCCAGAAGGGGGATCCCTACGAGCAGTACTTC. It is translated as CASSQKGDPYEQYF.

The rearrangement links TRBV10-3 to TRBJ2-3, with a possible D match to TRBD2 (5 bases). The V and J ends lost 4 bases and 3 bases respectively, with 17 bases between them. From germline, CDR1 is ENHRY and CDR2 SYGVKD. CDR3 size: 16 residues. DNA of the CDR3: TGTGCCATCAGTGGGAAAAATGGACTGTCGACAGATACGCAGTATTTT. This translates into CAISGKNGLSTDTQYF.

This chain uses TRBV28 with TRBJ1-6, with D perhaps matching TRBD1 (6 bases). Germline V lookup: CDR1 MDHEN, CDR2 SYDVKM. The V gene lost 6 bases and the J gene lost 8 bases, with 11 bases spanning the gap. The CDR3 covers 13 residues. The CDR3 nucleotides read TGTGCCAGCAGCCCCCAGGGGTATTCACCCCTCCACTTT. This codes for CASSPQGYSPLHF.

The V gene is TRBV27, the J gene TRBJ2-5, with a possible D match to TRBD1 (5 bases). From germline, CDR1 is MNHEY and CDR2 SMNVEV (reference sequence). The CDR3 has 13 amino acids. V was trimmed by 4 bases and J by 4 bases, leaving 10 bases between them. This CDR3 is CASSSRAAETQYF. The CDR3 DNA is TGTGCCAGCAGTTCCAGGGCAGCAGAGACCCAGTACTTC.

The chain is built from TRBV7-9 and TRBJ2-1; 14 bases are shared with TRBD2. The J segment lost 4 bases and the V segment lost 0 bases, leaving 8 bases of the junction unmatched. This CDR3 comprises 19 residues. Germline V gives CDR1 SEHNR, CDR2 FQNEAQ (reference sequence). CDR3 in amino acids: CASSLAGGLAGEGYNEQFF. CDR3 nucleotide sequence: TGTGCCAGCAGCTTAGCGGGGGGACTAGCGGGAGAGGGGTACAATGAGCAGTTCTTC.

The CDR3 nucleotides read TGCGCCAGCAGCCAAGGGCCCGGACAGGGGTCTGGCTACACCTTC. This translates into CASSQGPGQGSGYTF. This chain links TRBV4-1 with TRBJ1-2; TRBD1 aligns across 9 bases. The CDR3 spans 15 residues. V shed 1 base, J shed 7 bases, and the junction held 7 bases outside the gene matches. Germline V lookup: CDR1 MGHRA, CDR2 YSYEKL.

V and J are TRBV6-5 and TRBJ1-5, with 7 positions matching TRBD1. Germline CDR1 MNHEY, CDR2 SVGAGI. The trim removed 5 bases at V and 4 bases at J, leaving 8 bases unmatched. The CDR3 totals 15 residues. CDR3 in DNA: TGTGCCAGCAGTCAAACAGGGGAAGGAAATCAGCCCCAGCATTTT. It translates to CASSQTGEGNQPQHF.

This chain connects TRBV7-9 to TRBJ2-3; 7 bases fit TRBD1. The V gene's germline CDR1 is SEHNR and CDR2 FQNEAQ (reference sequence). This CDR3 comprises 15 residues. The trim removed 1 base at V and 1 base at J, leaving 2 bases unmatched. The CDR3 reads CASSLGQGGTDTQYF. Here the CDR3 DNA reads TGTGCCAGCAGCTTAGGACAGGGAGGCACAGATACGCAGTATTTT. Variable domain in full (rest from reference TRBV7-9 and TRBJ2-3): DTGVSQNPRHKITKRGQNVTFRCDPISEHNRLYWYRQTLGQGPEFLTYFQNEAQLEKSRLLSDRFSAERPKGSFSTLEIQRTEQGDSAMYLCASSLGQGGTDTQYFGPGTRLTVL.

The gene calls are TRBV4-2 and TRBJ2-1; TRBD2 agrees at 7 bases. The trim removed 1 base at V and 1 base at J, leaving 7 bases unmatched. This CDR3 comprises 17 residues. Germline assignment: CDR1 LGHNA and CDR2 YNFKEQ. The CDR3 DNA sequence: TGTGCCAGCAGCCAAGTCCTAGGGCGGGGGTCCTACAATGAGCAGTTCTTC. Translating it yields CASSQVLGRGSYNEQFF.

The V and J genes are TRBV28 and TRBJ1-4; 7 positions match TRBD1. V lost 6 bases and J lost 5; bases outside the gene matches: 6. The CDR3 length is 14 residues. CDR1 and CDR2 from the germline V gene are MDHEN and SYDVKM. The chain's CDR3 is CASSRDRRNEKLFF. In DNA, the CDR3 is TGTGCCAGCAGCAGGGACAGAAGAAATGAAAAACTGTTTTTT. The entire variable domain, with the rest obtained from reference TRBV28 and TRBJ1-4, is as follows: DVKVTQSSRYLVKRTGEKVFLECVQDMDHENMFWYRQDPGLGLRLIYFSYDVKMKEKGDIPEGYSVSREKKERFSLILESASTNQTSMYLCASSRDRRNEKLFFGSGTQLSVL.

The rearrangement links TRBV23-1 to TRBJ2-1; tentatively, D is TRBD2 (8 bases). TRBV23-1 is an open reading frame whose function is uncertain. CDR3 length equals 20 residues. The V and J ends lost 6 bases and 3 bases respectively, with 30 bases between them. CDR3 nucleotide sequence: TGCGCCAGCAGCCGACAGGGTAGACAGAAGGCGGGGGGCTTCTACAATGAGCAGTTCTTC. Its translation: CASSRQGRQKAGGFYNEQFF.

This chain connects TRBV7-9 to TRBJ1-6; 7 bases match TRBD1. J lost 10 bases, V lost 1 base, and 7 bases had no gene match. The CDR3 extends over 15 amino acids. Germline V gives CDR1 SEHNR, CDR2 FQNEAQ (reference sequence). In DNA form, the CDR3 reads TGTGCCAGCAGCTTAGAGGCAGGGGGTTCATCACCCCTCCACTTT. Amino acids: CASSLEAGGSSPLHF.

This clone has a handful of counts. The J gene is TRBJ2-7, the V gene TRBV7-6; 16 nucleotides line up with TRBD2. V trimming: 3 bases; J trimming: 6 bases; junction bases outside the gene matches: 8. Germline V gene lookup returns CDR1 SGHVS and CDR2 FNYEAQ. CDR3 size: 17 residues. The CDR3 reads CASSLGLAGGAGSEQYF. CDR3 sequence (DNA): TGTGCCAGCAGCTTGGGACTAGCGGGAGGGGCGGGAAGCGAGCAGTACTTC.

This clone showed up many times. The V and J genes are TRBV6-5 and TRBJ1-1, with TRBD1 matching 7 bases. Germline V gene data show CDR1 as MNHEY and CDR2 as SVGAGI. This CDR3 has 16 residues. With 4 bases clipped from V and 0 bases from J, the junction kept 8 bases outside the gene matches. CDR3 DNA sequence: TGTGCCAGCAGTTGGGGGACAGCCCAAATGAACACTGAAGCTTTCTTT. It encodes CASSWGTAQMNTEAFF.

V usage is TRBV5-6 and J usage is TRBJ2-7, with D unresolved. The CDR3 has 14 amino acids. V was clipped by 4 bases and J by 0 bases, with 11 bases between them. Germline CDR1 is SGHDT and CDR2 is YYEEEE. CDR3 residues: CASSPSLSSYEQYF. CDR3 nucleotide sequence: TGTGCCAGCAGCCCAAGCCTGAGCTCCTACGAGCAGTACTTC.

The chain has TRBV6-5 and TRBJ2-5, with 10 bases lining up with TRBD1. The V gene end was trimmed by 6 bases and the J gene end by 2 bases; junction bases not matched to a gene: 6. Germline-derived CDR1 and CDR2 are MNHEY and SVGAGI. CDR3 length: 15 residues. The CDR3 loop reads CASSGQGDFQETQYF. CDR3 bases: TGTGCCAGCAGCGGACAGGGGGATTTTCAAGAGACCCAGTACTTC.

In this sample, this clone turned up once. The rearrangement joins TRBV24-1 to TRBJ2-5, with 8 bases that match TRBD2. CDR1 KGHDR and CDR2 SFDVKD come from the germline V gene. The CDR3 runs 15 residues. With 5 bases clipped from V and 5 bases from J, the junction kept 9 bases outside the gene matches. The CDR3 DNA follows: TGTGCCACCAGTGGAGCAGCGGGAGTCGGGGAGACCCAGTACTTC. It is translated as CATSGAAGVGETQYF.